This TCR beta chain was observed in a study of post-analysis software for immune sequencing data. The CDR3 covers 13 residues. Trimming cost V 4 bases and J 4 bases; bases outside gene matches: 2. Looked up from germline, CDR1 is LGHNA and CDR2 is YNFKEQ. In this sample, this clonotype turned up a few times. Antigen specificity is unknown. Researchers reported that TCR beta cDNA libraries carried unique molecular identifiers. TCRdb processed the PCR reads anew with MiXCR; each CDR3 protein has one entry. Of 700,000 to 800,000 distinct CDR3 sequences in the sample, 30% were seen once. Broader study findings: Five or six TRBV segments, TRBV5-6, TRBV5-1 and TRBV20-1 among them, were found more frequent in patients than controls. A significant reduction in normalized Chao1 diversity was observed in multiple sclerosis patients versus controls.

This chain connects TRBV4-2 to TRBJ2-5; TRBD1 agrees at 8 bases. The TCR was taken from a girl aged 5-17 years with multiple sclerosis. The specimen sequenced was blood. Here the CDR3 reads CASSLDRAETQYF. The CDR3 DNA reads TGTGCCAGCAGCCTGGACAGGGCAGAGACCCAGTACTTC.